This T cell receptor beta chain was recorded in a study of CD8+ T cells in alopecia areata. Study-wide points: Clonality exceeded that of normal scalp in lesional scalp, most notably in alopecia totalis/universalis.

A remark on this clone: Its antigen is still unknown.

The CDR3 extends over 15 amino acids. The trim removed 1 base at V and 0 bases at J, leaving 1 base unmatched. Germline CDR1 is MGHRA and CDR2 is YSYEKL. RNA was isolated and reverse transcribed to cDNA, the sequencing template. Clones were sequenced by immunoSEQ multiplex PCR, and TCRdb holds only the in-frame ones, with some missing. Seen here are 150,000 or so clones, more than 45% observed once, and the top ten hold approximately 20%. The starting material was CD8+ T cells sorted from blood, obtained at week 0. The V gene is TRBV4-1, the J gene TRBJ2-7, with 9 bases aligning to TRBD1. The clonotype originates from a human donor with alopecia areata. Here the CDR3 DNA reads TGCGCCAGCAGCCAAGGACAGGGGGTCTCCTACGAGCAGTACTTC. Amino acids: CASSQGQGVSYEQYF.